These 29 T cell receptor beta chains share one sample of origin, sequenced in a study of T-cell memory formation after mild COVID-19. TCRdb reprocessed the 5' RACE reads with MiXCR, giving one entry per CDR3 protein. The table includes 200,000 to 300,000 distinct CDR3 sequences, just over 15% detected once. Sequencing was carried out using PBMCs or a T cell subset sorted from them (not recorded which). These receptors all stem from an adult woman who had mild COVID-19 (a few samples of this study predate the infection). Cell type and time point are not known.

CDR3 residues: CASSVVIGQGANTEAFF. DNA of the CDR3: TGTGCCAGCAGCGTAGTAATCGGACAGGGGGCGAACACTGAAGCTTTCTTT. This chain uses TRBV9 with TRBJ1-1, with 11 bases aligning to TRBD1. Germline CDR1 and CDR2: SGDLS and YYNGEE. This CDR3 has 17 amino acids. Trimming cost V 0 bases and J 1 base; bases outside gene matches: 5.

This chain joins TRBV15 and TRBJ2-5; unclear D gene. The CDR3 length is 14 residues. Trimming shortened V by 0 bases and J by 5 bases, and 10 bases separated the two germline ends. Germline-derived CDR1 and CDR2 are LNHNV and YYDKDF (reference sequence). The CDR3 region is CATSRDKVEETQYF. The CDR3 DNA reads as TGTGCCACCAGCAGAGATAAGGTTGAGGAGACCCAGTACTTC.

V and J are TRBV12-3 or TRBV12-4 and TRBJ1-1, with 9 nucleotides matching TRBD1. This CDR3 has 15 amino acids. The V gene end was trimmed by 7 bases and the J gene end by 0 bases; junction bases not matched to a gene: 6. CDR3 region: CASNRDRALNTEAFF. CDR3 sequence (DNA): TGTGCCAGCAACCGGGACAGGGCTCTGAACACTGAAGCTTTCTTT.

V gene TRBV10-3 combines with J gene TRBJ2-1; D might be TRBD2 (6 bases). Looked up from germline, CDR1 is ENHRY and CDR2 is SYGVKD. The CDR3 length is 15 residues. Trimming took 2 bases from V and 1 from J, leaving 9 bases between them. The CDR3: CAISEGGPSYNEQFF. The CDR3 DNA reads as TGTGCCATCAGTGAGGGAGGGCCTTCCTACAATGAGCAGTTCTTC.

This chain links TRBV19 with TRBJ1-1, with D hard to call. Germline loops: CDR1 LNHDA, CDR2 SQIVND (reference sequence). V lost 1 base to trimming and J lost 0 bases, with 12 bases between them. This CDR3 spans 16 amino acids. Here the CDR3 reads CASSIGGEFLNTEAFF. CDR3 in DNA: TGTGCCAGTAGTATAGGGGGAGAGTTTCTGAACACTGAAGCTTTCTTT.

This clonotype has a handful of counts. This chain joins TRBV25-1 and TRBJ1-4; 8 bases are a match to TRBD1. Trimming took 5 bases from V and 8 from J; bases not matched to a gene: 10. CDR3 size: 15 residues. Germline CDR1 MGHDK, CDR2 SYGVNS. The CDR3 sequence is CASSRPGTGQEKLFF. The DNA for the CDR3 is TGTGCCAGCAGTCGCCCCGGGACAGGACAGGAAAAACTGTTTTTT.

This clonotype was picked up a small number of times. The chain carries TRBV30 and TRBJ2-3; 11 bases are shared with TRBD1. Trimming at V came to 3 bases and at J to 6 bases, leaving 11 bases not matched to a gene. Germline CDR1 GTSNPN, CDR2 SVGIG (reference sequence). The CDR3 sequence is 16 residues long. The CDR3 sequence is CAWRPIGTGGRDTQYF. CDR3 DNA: TGTGCCTGGAGGCCGATCGGGACAGGGGGTCGCGATACGCAGTATTTT.

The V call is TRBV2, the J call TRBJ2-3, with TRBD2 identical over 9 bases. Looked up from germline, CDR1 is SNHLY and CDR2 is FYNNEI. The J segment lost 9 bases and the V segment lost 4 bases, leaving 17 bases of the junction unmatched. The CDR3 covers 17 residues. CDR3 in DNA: TGTGCCAGCAGTGCAAAGGCCACTAGCGGGCCCAGGAGGACGCAGTATTTT. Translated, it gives CASSAKATSGPRRTQYF.

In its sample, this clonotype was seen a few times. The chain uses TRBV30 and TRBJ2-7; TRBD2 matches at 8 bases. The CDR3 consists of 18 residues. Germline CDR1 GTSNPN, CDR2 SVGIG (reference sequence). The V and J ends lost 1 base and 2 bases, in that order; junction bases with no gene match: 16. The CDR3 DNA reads TGTGCCTGGAGTGCCGCCCTAGGTGGTAGCGGGAAGACCTACGAGCAGTACTTC. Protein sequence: CAWSAALGGSGKTYEQYF.

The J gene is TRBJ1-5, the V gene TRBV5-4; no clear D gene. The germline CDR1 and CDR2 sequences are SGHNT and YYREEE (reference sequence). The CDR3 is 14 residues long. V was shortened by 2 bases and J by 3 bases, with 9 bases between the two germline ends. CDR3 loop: CASSLSGFNQPQHF. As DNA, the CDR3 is TGTGCCAGCAGCTTATCAGGTTTCAATCAGCCCCAGCATTTT.

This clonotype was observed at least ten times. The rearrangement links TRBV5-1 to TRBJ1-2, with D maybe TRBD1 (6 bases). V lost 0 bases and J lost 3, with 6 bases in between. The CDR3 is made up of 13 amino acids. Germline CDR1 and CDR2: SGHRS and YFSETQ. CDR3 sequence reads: CASSLEGDYGYTF. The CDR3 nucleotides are TGCGCCAGCAGCTTGGAGGGGGACTATGGCTACACCTTC.

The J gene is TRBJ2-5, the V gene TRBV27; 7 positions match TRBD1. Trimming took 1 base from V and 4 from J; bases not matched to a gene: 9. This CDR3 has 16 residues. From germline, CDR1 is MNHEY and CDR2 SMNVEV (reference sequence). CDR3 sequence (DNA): TGTGCCAGCAGTTTATATGACAGGGAATGGATAGAGACCCAGTACTTC. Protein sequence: CASSLYDREWIETQYF.

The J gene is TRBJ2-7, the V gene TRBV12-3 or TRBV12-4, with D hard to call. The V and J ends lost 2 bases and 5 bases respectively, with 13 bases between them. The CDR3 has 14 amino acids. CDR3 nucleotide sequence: TGTGCCAGCAGTTTATCTGCAGCCAGCCACGAGCAGTACTTC. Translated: CASSLSAASHEQYF.

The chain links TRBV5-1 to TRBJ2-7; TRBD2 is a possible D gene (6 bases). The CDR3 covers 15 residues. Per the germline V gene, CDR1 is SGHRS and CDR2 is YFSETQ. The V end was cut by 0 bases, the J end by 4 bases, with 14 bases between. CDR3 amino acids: CASSLVGRGGYEQYF. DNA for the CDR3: TGCGCCAGCAGCTTGGTAGGGCGGGGCGGTTACGAGCAGTACTTC.

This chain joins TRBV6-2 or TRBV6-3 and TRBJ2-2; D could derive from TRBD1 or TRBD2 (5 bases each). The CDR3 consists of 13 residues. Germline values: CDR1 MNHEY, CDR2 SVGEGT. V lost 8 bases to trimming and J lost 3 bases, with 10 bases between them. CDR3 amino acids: CASGTADTGELFF. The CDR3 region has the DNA TGTGCCAGCGGGACCGCGGACACCGGGGAGCTGTTTTTT.

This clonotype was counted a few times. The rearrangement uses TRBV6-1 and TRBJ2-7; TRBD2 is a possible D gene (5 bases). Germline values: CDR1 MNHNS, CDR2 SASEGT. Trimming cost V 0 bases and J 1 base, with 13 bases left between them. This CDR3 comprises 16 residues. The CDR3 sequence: CASSEASVHASYEQYF. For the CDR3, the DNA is TGTGCCAGCAGTGAAGCTAGCGTCCATGCGTCCTACGAGCAGTACTTC.

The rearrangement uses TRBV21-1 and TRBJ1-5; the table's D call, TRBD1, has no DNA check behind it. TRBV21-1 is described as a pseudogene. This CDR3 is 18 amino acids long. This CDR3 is CASSKGGQGAYSNQPQHF. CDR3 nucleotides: TGTGCCAGCAGCAAGGGGGGACAGGGGGCCTATAGCAATCAGCCCCAGCATTTT.

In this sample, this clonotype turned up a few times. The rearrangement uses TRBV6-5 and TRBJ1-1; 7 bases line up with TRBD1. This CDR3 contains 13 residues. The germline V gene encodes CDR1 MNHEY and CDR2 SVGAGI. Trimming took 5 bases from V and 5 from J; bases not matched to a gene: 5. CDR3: CASSVNRGTEAFF. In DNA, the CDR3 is TGTGCCAGCAGTGTGAACAGGGGAACTGAAGCTTTCTTT.

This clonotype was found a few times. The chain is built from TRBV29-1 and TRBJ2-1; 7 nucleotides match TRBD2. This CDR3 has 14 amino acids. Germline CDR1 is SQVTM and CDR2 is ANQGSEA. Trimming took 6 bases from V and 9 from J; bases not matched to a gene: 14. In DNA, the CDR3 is TGCAGCGTAGCTATATCGGGGGGACTCCCTGAGCAGTTCTTC. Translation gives CSVAISGGLPEQFF.

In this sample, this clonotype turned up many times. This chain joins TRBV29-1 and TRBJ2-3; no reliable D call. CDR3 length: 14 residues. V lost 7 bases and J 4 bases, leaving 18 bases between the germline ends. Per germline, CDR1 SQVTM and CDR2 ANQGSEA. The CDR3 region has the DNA TGCAGCGCCATCCGGGCCCATGGGGCAGATACGCAGTATTTT. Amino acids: CSAIRAHGADTQYF.

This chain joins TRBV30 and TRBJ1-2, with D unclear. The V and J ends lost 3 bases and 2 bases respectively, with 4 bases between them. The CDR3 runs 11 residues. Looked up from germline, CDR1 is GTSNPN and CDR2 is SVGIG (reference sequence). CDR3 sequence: CAWRQNYGYTF. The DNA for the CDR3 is TGTGCCTGGAGACAAAACTATGGCTACACCTTC.

CDR3 DNA sequence: TGTGCCAGCCACCTGGGGACCCCCTCCTTTAATGGCTACACCTTC. Residues: CASHLGTPSFNGYTF. The chain couples TRBV7-3 to TRBJ1-2, with D tentatively TRBD1 (5 bases). This CDR3 is 15 amino acids long. The V gene lost 8 bases and the J gene lost 6 bases, with 22 bases spanning the gap. Germline assignment: CDR1 SGHTA and CDR2 FQGTGA.

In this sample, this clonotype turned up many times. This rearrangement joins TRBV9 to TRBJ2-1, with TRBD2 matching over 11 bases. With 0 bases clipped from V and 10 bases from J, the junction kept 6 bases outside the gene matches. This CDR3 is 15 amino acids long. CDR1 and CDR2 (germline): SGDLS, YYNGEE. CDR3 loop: CASSVGASGRIEQFF. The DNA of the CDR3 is TGTGCCAGCAGCGTAGGGGCTAGCGGGAGGATCGAGCAGTTCTTC.

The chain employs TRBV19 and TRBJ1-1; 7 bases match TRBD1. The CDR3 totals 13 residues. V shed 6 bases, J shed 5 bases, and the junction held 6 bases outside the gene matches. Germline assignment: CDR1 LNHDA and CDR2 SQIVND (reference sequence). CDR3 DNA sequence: TGTGCCAGTAGACTGACAGGGATAACTGAAGCTTTCTTT. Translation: CASRLTGITEAFF.

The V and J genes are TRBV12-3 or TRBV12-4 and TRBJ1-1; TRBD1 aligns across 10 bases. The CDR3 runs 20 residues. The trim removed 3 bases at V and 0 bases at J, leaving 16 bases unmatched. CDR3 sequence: CASSFLRGGTGDLVNTEAFF. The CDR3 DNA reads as TGTGCCAGCAGTTTTCTTAGGGGCGGGACAGGGGATCTCGTGAACACTGAAGCTTTCTTT.

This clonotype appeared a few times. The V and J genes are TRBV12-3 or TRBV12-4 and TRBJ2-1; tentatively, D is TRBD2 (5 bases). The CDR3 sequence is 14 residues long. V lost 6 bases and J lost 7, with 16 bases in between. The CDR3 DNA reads TGTGCCAGCAGCCGGTCCGGGGAGAGGAATGAGCAGTTCTTC. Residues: CASSRSGERNEQFF.

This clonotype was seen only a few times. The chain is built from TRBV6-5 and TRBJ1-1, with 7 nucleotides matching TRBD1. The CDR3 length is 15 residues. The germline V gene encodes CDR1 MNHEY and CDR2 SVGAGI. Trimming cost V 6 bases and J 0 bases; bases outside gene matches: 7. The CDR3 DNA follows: TGTGCCAGCAGCAGGGACAGACCCATGAACACTGAAGCTTTCTTT. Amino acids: CASSRDRPMNTEAFF.

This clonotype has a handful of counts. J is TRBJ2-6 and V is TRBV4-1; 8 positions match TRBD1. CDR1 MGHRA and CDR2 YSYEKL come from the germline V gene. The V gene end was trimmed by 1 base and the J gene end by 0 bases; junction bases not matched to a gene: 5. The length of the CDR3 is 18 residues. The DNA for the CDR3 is TGCGCCAGCAGCCAAGCAACAGGGGGATACTCTGGGGCCAACGTCCTGACTTTC. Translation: CASSQATGGYSGANVLTF.

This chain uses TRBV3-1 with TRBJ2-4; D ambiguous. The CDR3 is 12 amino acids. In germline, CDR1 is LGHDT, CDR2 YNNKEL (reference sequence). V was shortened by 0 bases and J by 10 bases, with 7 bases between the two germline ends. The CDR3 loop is CASSQDRSIQYF. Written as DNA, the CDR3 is TGTGCCAGCAGCCAAGACAGGAGTATTCAGTACTTC.